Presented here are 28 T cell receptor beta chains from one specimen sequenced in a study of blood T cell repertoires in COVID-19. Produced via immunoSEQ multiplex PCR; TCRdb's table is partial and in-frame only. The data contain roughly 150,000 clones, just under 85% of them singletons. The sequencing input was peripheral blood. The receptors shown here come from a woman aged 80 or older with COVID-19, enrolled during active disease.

The CDR3 DNA follows: TGTGCCAGCAGCACCCGGACAGGGGGTCGGTACGAGCAGTACTTC. This sequence encodes CASSTRTGGRYEQYF. V and J are TRBV7-8 and TRBJ2-7; 10 nucleotides line up with TRBD1. This CDR3 is 15 amino acids long. J lost 4 bases, V lost 5 bases, and 8 bases had no gene match. The V gene's germline CDR1 is SGHVS and CDR2 FQNEAQ.

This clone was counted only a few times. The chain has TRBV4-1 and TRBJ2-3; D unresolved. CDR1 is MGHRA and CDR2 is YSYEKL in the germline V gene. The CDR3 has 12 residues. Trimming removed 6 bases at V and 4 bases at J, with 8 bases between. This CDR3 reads CASRNQADTQYF. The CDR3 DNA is TGCGCCAGCAGAAATCAGGCAGATACGCAGTATTTT.

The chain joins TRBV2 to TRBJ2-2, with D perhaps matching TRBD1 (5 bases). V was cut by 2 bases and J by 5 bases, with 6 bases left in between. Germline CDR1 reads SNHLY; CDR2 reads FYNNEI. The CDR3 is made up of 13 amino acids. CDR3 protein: CASSEQGTGELFF. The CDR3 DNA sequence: TGTGCCAGCAGTGAACAGGGTACCGGGGAGCTGTTTTTT.

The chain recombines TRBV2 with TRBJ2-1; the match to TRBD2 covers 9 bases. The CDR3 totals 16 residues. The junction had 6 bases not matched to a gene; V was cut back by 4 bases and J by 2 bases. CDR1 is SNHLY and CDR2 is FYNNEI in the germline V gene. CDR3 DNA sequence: TGTGCCAGCAGTGTTCGCGGGAGGGCCCCCTACAATGAGCAGTTCTTC. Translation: CASSVRGRAPYNEQFF.

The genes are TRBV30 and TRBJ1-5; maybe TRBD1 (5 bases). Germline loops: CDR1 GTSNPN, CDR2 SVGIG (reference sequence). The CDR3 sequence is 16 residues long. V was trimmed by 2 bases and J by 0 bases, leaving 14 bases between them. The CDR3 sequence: CAWSPLGHYSNQPQHF. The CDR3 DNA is TGTGCCTGGAGTCCACTTGGACACTATAGCAATCAGCCCCAGCATTTT.

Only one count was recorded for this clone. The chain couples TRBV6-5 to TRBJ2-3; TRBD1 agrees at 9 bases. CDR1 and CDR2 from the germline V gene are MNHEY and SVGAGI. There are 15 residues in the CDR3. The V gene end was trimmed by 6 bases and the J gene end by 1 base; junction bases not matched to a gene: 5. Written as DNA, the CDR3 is TGTGCCAGCAGACAAACAGGGGGCGGCACAGATACGCAGTATTTT. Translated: CASRQTGGGTDTQYF.

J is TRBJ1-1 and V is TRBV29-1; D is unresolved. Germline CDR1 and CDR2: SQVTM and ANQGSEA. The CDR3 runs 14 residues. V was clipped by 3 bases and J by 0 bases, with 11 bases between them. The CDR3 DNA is TGCAGCGTTGAGGGCCTTCCAATGAACACTGAAGCTTTCTTT. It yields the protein CSVEGLPMNTEAFF.

CDR3 coding DNA: TGTGCCAGCAGCCCTCGGACAGGGGGCGGAGAGCAGTACTTC. It yields the protein CASSPRTGGGEQYF. V usage is TRBV7-9 and J usage is TRBJ2-7, with 11 nucleotides matching TRBD1. Germline V CDR1 and CDR2: SEHNR, FQNEAQ (reference sequence). The CDR3 contains 14 residues. V lost 5 bases, J lost 7 bases, and 7 bases stayed unmatched.

The CDR3 spells CAIRGDRAGETQYF. CDR3 coding DNA: TGTGCCATCAGGGGGGACAGAGCAGGAGAGACCCAGTACTTC. V usage is TRBV10-3 and J usage is TRBJ2-5, with 7 bases that match TRBD1. CDR1 is ENHRY and CDR2 is SYGVKD in the germline V gene. The CDR3 covers 14 residues. V lost 6 bases and J lost 4; bases outside the gene matches: 8.

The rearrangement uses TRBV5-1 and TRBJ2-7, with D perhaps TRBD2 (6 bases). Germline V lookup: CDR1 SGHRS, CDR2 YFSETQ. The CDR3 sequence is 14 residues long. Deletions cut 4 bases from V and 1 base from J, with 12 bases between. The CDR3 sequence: CASSLVAGSYEQYF. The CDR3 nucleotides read TGCGCCAGCAGCCTGGTGGCGGGGTCCTACGAGCAGTACTTC. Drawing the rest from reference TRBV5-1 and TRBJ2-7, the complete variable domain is KAGVTQTPRYLIKTRGQQVTLSCSPISGHRSVSWYQQTPGQGLQFLFEYFSETQRNKGNFPGRFSGRQFSNSRSEMNVSTLELGDSALYLCASSLVAGSYEQYFGPGTRLTVT.

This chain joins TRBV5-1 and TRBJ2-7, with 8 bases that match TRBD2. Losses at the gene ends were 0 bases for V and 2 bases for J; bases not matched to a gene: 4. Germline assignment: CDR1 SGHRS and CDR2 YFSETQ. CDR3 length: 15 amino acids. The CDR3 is CASSLVAGPTYEQYF. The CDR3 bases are TGCGCCAGCAGCTTGGTAGCGGGACCCACCTACGAGCAGTACTTC.

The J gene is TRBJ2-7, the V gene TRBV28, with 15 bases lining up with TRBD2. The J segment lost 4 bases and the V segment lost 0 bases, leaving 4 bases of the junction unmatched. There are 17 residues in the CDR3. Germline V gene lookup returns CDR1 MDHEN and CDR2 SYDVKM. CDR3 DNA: TGTGCCAGCAGTTTATGGAGGACTAGCGGGAGGGGGTACGAGCAGTACTTC. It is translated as CASSLWRTSGRGYEQYF.

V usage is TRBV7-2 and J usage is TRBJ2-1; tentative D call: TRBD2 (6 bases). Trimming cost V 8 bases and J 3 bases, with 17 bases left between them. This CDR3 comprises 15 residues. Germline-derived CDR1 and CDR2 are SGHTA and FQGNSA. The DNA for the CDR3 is TGTGCCAGCGGGTTGGACGGAGGGAACTACAATGAGCAGTTCTTC. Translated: CASGLDGGNYNEQFF.

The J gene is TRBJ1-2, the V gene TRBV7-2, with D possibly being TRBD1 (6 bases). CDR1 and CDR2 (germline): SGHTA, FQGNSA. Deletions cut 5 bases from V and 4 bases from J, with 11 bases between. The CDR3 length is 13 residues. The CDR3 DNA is TGTGCCAGCAGCCCCGGGACATTCTATGGCTACACCTTC. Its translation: CASSPGTFYGYTF. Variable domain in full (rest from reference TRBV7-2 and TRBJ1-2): GAGVSQSPSNKVTEKGKDVELRCDPISGHTALYWYRQSLGQGLEFLIYFQGNSAPDKSGLPSDRFSAERTGGSVSTLTIQRTQQEDSAVYLCASSPGTFYGYTFGSGTRLTVV.

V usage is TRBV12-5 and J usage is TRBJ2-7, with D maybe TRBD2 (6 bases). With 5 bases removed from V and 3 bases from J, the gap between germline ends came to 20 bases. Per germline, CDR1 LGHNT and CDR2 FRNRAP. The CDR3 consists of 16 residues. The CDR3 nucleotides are TGTGCTAGTGGTGGTTGGTCCCTGGACTATATCTACGAGCAGTACTTC. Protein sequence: CASGGWSLDYIYEQYF.

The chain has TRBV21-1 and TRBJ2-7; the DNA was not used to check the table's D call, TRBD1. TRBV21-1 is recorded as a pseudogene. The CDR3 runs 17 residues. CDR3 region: CASSKALTGHEGYEQYF. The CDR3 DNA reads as TGTGCCAGCAGCAAAGCGCTGACAGGACACGAGGGCTACGAGCAGTACTTC.

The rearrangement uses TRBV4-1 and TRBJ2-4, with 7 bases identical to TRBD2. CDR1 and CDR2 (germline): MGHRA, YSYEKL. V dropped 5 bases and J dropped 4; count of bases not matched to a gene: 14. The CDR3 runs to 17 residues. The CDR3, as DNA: TGCGCCAGCAGCAACCTTTTCAGCCAGCGGGAAAAAAACATTCAGTACTTC. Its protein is CASSNLFSQREKNIQYF.

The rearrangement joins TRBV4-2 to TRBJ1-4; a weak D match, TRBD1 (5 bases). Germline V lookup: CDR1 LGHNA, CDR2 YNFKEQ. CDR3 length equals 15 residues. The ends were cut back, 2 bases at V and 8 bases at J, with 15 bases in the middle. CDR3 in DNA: TGTGCCAGCAGCCAACTGAAGGGGCGAGGCGAAAAACTGTTTTTT. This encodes CASSQLKGRGEKLFF.

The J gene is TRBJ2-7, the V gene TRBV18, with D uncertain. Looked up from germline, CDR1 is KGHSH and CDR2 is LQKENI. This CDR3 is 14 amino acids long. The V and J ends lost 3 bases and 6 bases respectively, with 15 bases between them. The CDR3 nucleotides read TGTGCCAGCTCACCGGGCGTCTTCCTGAGCGAGCAGTACTTC. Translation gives CASSPGVFLSEQYF.

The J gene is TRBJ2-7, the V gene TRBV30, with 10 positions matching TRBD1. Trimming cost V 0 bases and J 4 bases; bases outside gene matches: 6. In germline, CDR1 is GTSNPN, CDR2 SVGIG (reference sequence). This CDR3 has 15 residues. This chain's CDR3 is CAWSVYKGQGYEQYF. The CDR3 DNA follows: TGTGCCTGGAGTGTATATAAGGGACAGGGGTACGAGCAGTACTTC.

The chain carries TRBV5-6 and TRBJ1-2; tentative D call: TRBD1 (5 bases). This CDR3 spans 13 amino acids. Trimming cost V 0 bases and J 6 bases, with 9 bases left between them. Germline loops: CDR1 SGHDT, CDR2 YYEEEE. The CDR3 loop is CASSLVPGNGYTF. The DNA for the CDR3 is TGTGCCAGCAGCTTGGTCCCAGGGAATGGCTACACCTTC.

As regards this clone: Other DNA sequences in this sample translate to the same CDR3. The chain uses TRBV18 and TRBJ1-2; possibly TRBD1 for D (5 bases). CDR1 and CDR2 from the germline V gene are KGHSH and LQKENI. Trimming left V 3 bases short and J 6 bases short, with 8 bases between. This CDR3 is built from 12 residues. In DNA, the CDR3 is TGTGCCAGCTCACCCGACAGAGATGGCTACACCTTC. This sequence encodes CASSPDRDGYTF.

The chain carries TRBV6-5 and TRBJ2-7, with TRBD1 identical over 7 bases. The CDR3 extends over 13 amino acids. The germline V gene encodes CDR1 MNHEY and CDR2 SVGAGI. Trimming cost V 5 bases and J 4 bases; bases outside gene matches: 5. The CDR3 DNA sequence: TGTGCCAGCAGTCAGAACAGGGGTTACGAGCAGTACTTC. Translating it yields CASSQNRGYEQYF.

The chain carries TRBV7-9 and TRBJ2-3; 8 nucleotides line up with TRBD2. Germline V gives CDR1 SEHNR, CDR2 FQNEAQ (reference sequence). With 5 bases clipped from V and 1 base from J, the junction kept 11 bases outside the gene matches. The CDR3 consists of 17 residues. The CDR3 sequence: CASSPDLSGNRTDTQYF. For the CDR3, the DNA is TGTGCCAGCAGCCCGGACCTTAGCGGGAATCGCACAGATACGCAGTATTTT.

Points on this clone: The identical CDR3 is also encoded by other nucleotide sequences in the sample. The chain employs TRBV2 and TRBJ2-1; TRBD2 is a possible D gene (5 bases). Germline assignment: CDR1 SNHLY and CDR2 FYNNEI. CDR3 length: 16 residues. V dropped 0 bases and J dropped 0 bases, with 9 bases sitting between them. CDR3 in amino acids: CASSEAGRGSYNEQFF. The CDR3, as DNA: TGTGCCAGCAGTGAAGCAGGCCGGGGCTCCTACAATGAGCAGTTCTTC.

Here the CDR3 reads CASTLGLDYEQYF. CDR3 nucleotide sequence: TGTGCCAGCACCCTAGGTCTAGACTACGAGCAGTACTTC. This sequence joins TRBV7-8 and TRBJ2-7; D uncertain. Trimming took 7 bases from V and 3 from J, leaving 13 bases between them. From germline, CDR1 is SGHVS and CDR2 FQNEAQ. The length of the CDR3 is 13 residues.

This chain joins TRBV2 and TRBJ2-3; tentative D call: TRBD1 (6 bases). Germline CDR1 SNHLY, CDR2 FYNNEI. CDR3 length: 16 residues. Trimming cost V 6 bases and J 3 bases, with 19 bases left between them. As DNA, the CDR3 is TGTGCCAGCAGCCGGGACACCCCCATTCTGACAGATACGCAGTATTTT. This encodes CASSRDTPILTDTQYF.

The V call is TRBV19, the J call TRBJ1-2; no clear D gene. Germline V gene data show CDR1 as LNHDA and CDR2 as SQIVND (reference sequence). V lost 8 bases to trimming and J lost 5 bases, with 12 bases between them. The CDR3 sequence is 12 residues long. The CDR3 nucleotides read TGTGCCAGTTCCTTTTCGAGATATGGCTACACCTTC. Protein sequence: CASSFSRYGYTF.